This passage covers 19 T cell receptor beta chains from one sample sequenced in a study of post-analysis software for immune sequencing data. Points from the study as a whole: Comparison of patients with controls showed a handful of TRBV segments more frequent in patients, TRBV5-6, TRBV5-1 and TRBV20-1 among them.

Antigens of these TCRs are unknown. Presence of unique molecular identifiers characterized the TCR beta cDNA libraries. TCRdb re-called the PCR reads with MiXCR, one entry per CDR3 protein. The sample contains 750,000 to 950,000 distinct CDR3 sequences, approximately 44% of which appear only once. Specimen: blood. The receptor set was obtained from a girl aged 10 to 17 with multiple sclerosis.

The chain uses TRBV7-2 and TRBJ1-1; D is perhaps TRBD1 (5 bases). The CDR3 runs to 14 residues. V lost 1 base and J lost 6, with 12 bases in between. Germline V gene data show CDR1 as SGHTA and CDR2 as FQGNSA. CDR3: CASSLGWQGPEAFF. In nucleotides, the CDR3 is TGTGCCAGCAGCTTAGGGTGGCAGGGACCTGAAGCTTTCTTT.

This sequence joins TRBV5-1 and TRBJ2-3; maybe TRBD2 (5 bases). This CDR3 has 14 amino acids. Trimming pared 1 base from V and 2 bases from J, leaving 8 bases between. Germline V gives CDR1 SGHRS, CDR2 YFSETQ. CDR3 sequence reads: CASSLSRDTDTQYF. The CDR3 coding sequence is TGCGCCAGCAGCTTGTCCCGGGACACAGATACGCAGTATTTT.

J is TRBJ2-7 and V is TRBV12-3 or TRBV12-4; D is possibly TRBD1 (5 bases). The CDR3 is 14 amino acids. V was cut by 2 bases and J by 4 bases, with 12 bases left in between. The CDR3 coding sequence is TGTGCCAGCAGTTTAACAGGCTTGCAATACGAGCAGTACTTC. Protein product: CASSLTGLQYEQYF.

The CDR3 DNA reads TGTGCCAGCAGCTTAGCGGCATCGAACGGTTTACCCTACGAGCAGTACTTC. Translation gives CASSLAASNGLPYEQYF. The chain is built from TRBV7-8 and TRBJ2-7, with D uncertain. This CDR3 contains 17 residues. Germline assignment: CDR1 SGHVS and CDR2 FQNEAQ. V lost 0 bases and J lost 2, with 17 bases in between. The whole variable domain, remainder taken from reference TRBV7-8 and TRBJ2-7, is GAGVSQSPRYKVAKRGQDVALRCDPISGHVSLFWYQQALGQGPEFLTYFQNEAQLDKSGLPSDRFFAERPEGSVSTLKIQRTQQEDSAVYLCASSLAASNGLPYEQYFGPGTRLTVT.

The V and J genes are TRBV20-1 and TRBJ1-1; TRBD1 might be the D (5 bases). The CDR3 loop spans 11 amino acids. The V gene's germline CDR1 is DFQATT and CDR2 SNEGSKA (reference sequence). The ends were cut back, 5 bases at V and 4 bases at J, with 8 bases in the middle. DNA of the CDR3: TGCAGTGCTCCTAGGGGCACTGAAGCTTTCTTT. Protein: CSAPRGTEAFF.

CDR3 DNA: TGTGCCAGCACACGGCCTATGAGCACTGAAGCTTTCTTT. Translating it yields CASTRPMSTEAFF. The J gene is TRBJ1-1, the V gene TRBV6-9; D is uncertain. The CDR3 totals 13 residues. In germline, CDR1 is MNHGY, CDR2 SVAAGI. Trimming shortened V by 7 bases and J by 4 bases, and 13 bases separated the two germline ends.

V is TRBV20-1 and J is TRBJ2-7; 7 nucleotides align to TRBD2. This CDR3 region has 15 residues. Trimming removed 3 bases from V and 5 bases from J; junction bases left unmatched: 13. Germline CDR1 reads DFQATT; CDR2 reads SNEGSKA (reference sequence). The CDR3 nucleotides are TGCAGTGCTAGTGGGTGGAGCGGGAATCTCCACGAGCAGTACTTC. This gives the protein CSASGWSGNLHEQYF.

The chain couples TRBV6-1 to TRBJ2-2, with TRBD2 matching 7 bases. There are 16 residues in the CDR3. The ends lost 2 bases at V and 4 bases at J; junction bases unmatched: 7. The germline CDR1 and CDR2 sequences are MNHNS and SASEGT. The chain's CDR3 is CASSELQERGTGELFF. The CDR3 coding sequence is TGTGCCAGCAGTGAATTACAGGAGCGGGGCACCGGGGAGCTGTTTTTT.

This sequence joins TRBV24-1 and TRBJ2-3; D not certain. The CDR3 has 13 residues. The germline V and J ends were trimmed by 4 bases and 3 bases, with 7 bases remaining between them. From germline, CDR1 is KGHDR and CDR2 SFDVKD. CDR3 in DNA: TGTGCCACCAGTGAGCCTAGAACAGATACGCAGTATTTT. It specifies CATSEPRTDTQYF.

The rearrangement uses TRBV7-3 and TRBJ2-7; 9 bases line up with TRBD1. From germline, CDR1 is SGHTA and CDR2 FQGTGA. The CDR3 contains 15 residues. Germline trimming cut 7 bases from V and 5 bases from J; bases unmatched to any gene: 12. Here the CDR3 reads CASNQDRGTINEQYF. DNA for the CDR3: TGTGCCAGCAACCAGGACAGGGGTACGATCAACGAGCAGTACTTC.

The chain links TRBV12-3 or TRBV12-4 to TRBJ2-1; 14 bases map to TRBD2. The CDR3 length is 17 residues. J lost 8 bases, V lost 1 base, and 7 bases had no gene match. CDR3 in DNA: TGTGCCAGCAGTTTAGGGAGAAAGACTAGCGGGAGGGATGAGCAGTTCTTC. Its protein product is CASSLGRKTSGRDEQFF.

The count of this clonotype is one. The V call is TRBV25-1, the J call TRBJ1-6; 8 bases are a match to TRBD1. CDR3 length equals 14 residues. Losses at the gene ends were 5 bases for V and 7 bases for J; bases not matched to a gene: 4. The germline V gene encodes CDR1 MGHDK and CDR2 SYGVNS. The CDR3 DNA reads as TGTGCCAGCAGTTGGGACAGGACCAATTCACCCCTCCACTTT. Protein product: CASSWDRTNSPLHF.

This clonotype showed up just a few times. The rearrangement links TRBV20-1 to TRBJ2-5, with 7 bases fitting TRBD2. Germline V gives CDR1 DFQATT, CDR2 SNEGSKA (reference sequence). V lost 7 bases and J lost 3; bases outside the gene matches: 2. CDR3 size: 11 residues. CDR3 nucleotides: TGCAGTGGCCTAGCGGAAGAGACCCAGTACTTC. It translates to CSGLAEETQYF.

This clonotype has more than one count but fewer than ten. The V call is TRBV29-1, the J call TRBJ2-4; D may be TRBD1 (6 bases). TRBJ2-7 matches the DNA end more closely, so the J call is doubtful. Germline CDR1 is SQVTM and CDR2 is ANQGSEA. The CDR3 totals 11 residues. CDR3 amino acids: CSVEQGYEQYF. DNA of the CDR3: TGCAGCGTGGAACAGGGCTACGAGCAGTACTTC.

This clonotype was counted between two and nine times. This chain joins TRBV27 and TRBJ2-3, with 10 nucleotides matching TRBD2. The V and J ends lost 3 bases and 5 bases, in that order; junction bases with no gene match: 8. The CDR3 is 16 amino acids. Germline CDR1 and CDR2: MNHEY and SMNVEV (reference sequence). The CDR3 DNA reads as TGTGCCAGCAGTTTTAGACGAGCGGGAGGGGGAGATACGCAGTATTTT. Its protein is CASSFRRAGGGDTQYF.

The CDR3 region is CSARPPLAGGNNEQFF. CDR3 nucleotides: TGCAGTGCTAGGCCTCCACTAGCGGGAGGGAACAATGAGCAGTTCTTC. The chain has TRBV20-1 and TRBJ2-1, with TRBD2 matching 13 bases. V was pared by 3 bases and J by 5 bases, with 7 bases of the junction left unmatched. The CDR3 has 16 residues. CDR1 and CDR2 from the germline V gene are DFQATT and SNEGSKA (reference sequence).

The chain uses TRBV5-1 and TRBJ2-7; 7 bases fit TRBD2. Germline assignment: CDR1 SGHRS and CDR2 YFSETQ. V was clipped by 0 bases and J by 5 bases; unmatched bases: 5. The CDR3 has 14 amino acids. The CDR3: CASSLEGGTDEQYF. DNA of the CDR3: TGCGCCAGCAGCTTGGAGGGAGGGACGGACGAGCAGTACTTC. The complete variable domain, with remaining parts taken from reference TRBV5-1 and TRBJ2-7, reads KAGVTQTPRYLIKTRGQQVTLSCSPISGHRSVSWYQQTPGQGLQFLFEYFSETQRNKGNFPGRFSGRQFSNSRSEMNVSTLELGDSALYLCASSLEGGTDEQYFGPGTRLTVT.

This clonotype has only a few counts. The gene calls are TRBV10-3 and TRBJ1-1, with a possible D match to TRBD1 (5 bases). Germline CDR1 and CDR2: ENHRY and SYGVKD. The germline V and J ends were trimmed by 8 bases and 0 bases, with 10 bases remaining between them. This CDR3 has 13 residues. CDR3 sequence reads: CAIGGGMNTEAFF. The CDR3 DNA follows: TGTGCCATCGGGGGGGGGATGAACACTGAAGCTTTCTTT.

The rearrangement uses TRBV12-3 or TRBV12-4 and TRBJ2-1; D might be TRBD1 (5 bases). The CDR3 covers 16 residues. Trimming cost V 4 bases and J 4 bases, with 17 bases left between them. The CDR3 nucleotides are TGTGCCAGCAGTTACGACCCCCAGGGCTGGTACAATGAGCAGTTCTTC. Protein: CASSYDPQGWYNEQFF.